This T cell receptor beta chain emerged from a study of identical twins. With no exceptions, donors were healthy Caucasians. Germline V gives CDR1 SGHAT, CDR2 FQDESV (reference sequence). J was trimmed by 2 bases and V by 3 bases; bases with no gene match: 5. The CDR3 has 15 amino acids. Note on this clonotype: Its antigen is still unknown.

Using its own MiXCR run on the 5' RACE reads, TCRdb lists one record per CDR3 protein. The sample shows about 660,000 distinct CDR3 sequences, 8.6% of them seen only once. Study-wide results and caveats: Out-of-frame sharing of TCR alpha in monozygotic twins was underestimated by models. The presence of invariant MAIT and iNKT cells could partly confound analyses of zero-insertion sequences. While abundant cord blood beta clonotypes carried fewer insertions, memory repertoires showed no such pattern.

These records were also assigned to another study, of yellow fever vaccine responses in identical twins.

This sequence was found in a woman aged 18-29 years in good health. The V call is TRBV11-1, the J call TRBJ2-3, with 7 bases identical to TRBD2. Input material: PBMCs. The CDR3 nucleotides are TGTGCCAGCAGCTTTACGGGACTAAACACAGATACGCAGTATTTT. Protein sequence: CASSFTGLNTDTQYF.